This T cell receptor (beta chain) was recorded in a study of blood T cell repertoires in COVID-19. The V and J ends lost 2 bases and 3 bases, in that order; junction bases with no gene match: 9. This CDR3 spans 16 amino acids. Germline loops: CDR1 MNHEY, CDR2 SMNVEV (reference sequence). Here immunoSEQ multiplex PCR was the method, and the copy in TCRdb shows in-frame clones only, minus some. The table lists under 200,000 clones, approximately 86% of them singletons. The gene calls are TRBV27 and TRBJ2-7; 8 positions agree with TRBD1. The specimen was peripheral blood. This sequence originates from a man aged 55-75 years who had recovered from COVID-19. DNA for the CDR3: TGTGCCAGCAGTTTAGCGGGACAGGTCCTCATCTACGAGCAGTACTTC. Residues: CASSLAGQVLIYEQYF.